Presented here are 15 T cell receptor beta chains from one specimen sequenced in a study of T cells in Graves' hyperthyroidism and ophthalmopathy. Researchers amplified the TCR beta CDR3 regions from RNA transcripts. The HTBI set primed first-round TCR CDR3 RT-PCR. In TCRdb, the multiplex PCR reads were re-called with MiXCR into one record per CDR3 protein. The sample includes around 600,000 distinct CDR3 sequences, just under 45% of them seen just once. Sequencing input: peripheral blood or thyroid tissue (not recorded which). These receptors were collected from an adult man with Graves' disease, either hyperthyroidism or ophthalmopathy (not recorded which).

In this sample, this clonotype turned up many times. The chain employs TRBV12-3 or TRBV12-4 and TRBJ1-2; 8 positions match TRBD1. The CDR3 covers 13 residues. V shed 7 bases, J shed 8 bases, and the junction held 9 bases outside the gene matches. The CDR3 loop is CASTPRTGHGYTF. CDR3 in DNA: TGTGCCAGCACCCCTCGGACAGGGCACGGCTACACCTTC.

This clonotype was counted at least ten times. The V and J genes are TRBV29-1 and TRBJ1-5; a weak D match, TRBD1 (6 bases). This CDR3 contains 14 residues. From germline, CDR1 is SQVTM and CDR2 ANQGSEA. V was trimmed by 4 bases and J by 4 bases, leaving 14 bases between them. Written as DNA, the CDR3 is TGCAGCGTTGCCTTACAGGGTCCTAATCAGCCCCAGCATTTT. This sequence encodes CSVALQGPNQPQHF.

The rearrangement joins TRBV12-3 or TRBV12-4 to TRBJ1-4, with D unresolved. This CDR3 is 12 amino acids long. Deletions cut 1 base from V and 15 bases from J, with 12 bases between. The CDR3 loop is CASSLGGSWMFF. Written as DNA, the CDR3 is TGTGCCAGCAGTTTAGGCGGGAGCTGGATGTTTTTT.

J is TRBJ2-7 and V is TRBV12-3 or TRBV12-4; tentative D call: TRBD2 (5 bases). V lost 6 bases and J lost 6, with 15 bases in between. The CDR3 extends over 13 amino acids. This CDR3 reads CASRSGRAGEQYF. The CDR3 nucleotides are TGTGCCAGCAGGAGTGGTAGGGCGGGCGAGCAGTACTTC.

The chain has TRBV15 and TRBJ1-2, with TRBD1 as a possible D gene (6 bases). This CDR3 comprises 14 residues. The germline gives CDR1 LNHNV, CDR2 YYDKDF (reference sequence). V was pared by 0 bases and J by 7 bases, with 12 bases between. As DNA, the CDR3 is TGTGCCACCAGCAGAGATTGGGGGCAGGGTGGCTACACCTTC. Protein product: CATSRDWGQGGYTF.

The chain combines TRBV2 with TRBJ1-5, with D tentatively TRBD1 (6 bases). Per germline, CDR1 SNHLY and CDR2 FYNNEI. V gave up 6 bases and J gave up 0 bases, with 12 bases separating them. The CDR3 covers 15 residues. The DNA for the CDR3 is TGTGCCAGCAGCCAGGGACATGCTAGCAATCAGCCCCAGCATTTT. Translating gives CASSQGHASNQPQHF.

The table lists this clonotype with many counts. Here the CDR3 reads CSVQRGGTGSYEQYF. The DNA for the CDR3 is TGCAGCGTTCAAAGGGGCGGGACAGGCTCCTACGAGCAGTACTTC. V is TRBV29-1 and J is TRBJ2-7; 8 nucleotides line up with TRBD1. The CDR3 length is 15 residues. Trimming cost V 5 bases and J 0 bases; bases outside gene matches: 9. Germline CDR1 reads SQVTM; CDR2 reads ANQGSEA.

The V and J genes are TRBV20-1 and TRBJ2-7; no clear D gene. The length of the CDR3 is 14 residues. Per germline, CDR1 DFQATT and CDR2 SNEGSKA (reference sequence). The V end lost 4 bases, the J end lost 6 bases, and 19 bases lay between the germline ends. CDR3 region: CSAISPGTVSEQYF. CDR3 nucleotide sequence: TGCAGTGCTATCTCACCAGGAACGGTCTCCGAGCAGTACTTC.

This clonotype appeared a few times. A much larger clone lies a single base off, so this may be a read error. The chain recombines TRBV12-3 or TRBV12-4 with TRBJ2-2, with D uncertain. V was pared by 5 bases and J by 5 bases, with 6 bases between. This CDR3 contains 12 residues. The CDR3 here is CASSVLTGELFF. DNA of the CDR3: TGTGCCAGCAGTGTCTTGACCGGGGAGCTGTTTTTT.

This clonotype is a singleton in its sample. The rearrangement uses TRBV9 and TRBJ1-2, with 7 bases identical to TRBD1. Germline CDR1 SGDLS, CDR2 YYNGEE. The CDR3 has 18 amino acids. With V trimmed by 4 bases and J by 1 base, 16 bases remained unmatched. Here the CDR3 DNA reads TGTGCCAGCAGCCAAGGTCTGGAGGGGGCGCGCCTTAACTATGGCTACACCTTC. It codes for CASSQGLEGARLNYGYTF.

In this sample, this clonotype turned up many times. The chain employs TRBV7-9 and TRBJ2-2; no definite D call. Looked up from germline, CDR1 is SEHNR and CDR2 is FQNEAQ (reference sequence). This CDR3 region has 13 residues. The germline V and J ends were trimmed by 5 bases and 5 bases, with 9 bases remaining between them. In DNA, the CDR3 is TGTGCCAGCAGCCTAGGGCAGACCGGGGAGCTGTTTTTT. Amino acids: CASSLGQTGELFF.

The rearrangement uses TRBV5-1 and TRBJ1-4, with TRBD1 as a possible D gene (6 bases). The CDR3 is made up of 14 amino acids. The germline gives CDR1 SGHRS, CDR2 YFSETQ. The V end was cut by 1 base, the J end by 10 bases, with 14 bases between. The CDR3 DNA follows: TGCGCCAGCAGCTTGTTTTACAGGGACGGAAAACTGTTTTTT. Amino acid sequence: CASSLFYRDGKLFF. Supplemented by reference TRBV5-1 and TRBJ1-4, the full variable domain reads KAGVTQTPRYLIKTRGQQVTLSCSPISGHRSVSWYQQTPGQGLQFLFEYFSETQRNKGNFPGRFSGRQFSNSRSEMNVSTLELGDSALYLCASSLFYRDGKLFFGSGTQLSVL.

This clonotype was recorded at least ten times. V gene TRBV29-1 combines with J gene TRBJ1-4; no definite D call. Trimming took 5 bases from V and 0 from J, leaving 7 bases between them. CDR3 length: 13 residues. Germline V gene lookup returns CDR1 SQVTM and CDR2 ANQGSEA. The CDR3 here is CSVSGATNEKLFF. DNA of the CDR3: TGCAGCGTTTCGGGTGCAACTAATGAAAAACTGTTTTTT.

This sequence joins TRBV10-3 and TRBJ1-2, with 10 bases aligning to TRBD1. Trimming cost V 5 bases and J 3 bases; bases outside gene matches: 6. The CDR3 has 15 residues. The V gene's germline CDR1 is ENHRY and CDR2 SYGVKD. The CDR3 spells CAISLPGQGHYGYTF. The CDR3 region has the DNA TGTGCCATCAGTTTACCGGGACAGGGGCACTATGGCTACACCTTC.

As for this clonotype: A read error may be the cause here, since a much bigger clone is one base away. The chain uses TRBV7-2 and TRBJ2-5; the match to TRBD1 covers 8 bases. The V gene's germline CDR1 is SGHTA and CDR2 FQGNSA. The V gene end was trimmed by 2 bases and the J gene end by 9 bases; junction bases not matched to a gene: 11. This CDR3 region has 15 residues. Here the CDR3 reads CASSLTRGRSEAQYF. The CDR3 region has the DNA TGTGCCAGCAGCTTAACCAGGGGGCGCAGCGAGGCCCAGTACTTC.